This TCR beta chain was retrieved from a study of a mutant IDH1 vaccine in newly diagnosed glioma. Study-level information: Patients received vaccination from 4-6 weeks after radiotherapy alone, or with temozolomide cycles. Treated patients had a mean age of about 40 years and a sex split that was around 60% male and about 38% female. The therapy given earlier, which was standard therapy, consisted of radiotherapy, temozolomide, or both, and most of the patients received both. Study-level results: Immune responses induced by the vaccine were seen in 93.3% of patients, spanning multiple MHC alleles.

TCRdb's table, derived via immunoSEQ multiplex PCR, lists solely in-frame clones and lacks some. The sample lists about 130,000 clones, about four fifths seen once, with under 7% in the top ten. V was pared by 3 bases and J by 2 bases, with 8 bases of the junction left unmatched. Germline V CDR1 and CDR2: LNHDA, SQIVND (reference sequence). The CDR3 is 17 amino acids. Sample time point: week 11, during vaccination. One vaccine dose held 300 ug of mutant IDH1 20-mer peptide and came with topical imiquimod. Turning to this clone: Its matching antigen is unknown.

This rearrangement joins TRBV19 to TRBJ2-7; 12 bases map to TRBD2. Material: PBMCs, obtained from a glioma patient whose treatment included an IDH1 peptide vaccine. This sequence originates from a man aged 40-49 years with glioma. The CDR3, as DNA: TGTGCCAGTAGTATCCGGAGAGGACTAGCGGGACCCTACGAGCAGTACTTC. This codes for CASSIRRGLAGPYEQYF.